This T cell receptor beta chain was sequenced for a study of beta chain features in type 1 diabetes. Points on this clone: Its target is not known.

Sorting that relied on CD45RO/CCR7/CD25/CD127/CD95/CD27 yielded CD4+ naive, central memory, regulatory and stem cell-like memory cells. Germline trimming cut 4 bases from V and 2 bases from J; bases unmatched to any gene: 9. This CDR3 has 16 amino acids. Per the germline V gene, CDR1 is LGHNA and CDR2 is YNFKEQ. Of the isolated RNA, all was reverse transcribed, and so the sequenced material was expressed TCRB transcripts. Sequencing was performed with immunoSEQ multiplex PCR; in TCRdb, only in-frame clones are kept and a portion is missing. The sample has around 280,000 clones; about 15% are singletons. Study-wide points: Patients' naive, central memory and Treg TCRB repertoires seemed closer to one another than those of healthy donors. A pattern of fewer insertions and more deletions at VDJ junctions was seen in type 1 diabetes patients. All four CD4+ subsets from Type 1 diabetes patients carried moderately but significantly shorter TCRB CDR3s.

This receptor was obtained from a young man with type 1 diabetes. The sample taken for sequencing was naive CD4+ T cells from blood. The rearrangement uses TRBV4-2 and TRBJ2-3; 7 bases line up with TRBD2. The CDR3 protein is CASSLLLADLTDTQYF. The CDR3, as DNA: TGTGCCAGCAGCCTCCTCCTAGCGGACCTCACAGATACGCAGTATTTT.